A single sample gave rise to the 21 T cell receptor beta chains below, sequenced in a study of OX40 agonist ivuxolimab in advanced cancers. The repertoire was sequenced with immunoSEQ multiplex PCR; TCRdb's copy has only in-frame clones and lacks some. Of under 75,000 clones in the sample, 65% to 85% were seen once. The sample in question was CD4+ or CD8+ T cells sorted from blood, obtained in a trial of the OX40 agonist ivuxolimab. The origin of the receptors is an adult with an advanced solid tumor such as melanoma, head and neck, liver or kidney cancer.

The chain combines TRBV11-3 with TRBJ2-3; 7 bases map to TRBD1. The germline CDR1 and CDR2 sequences are SGHNT and YENEEA. The CDR3 extends over 13 amino acids. V lost 5 bases to trimming and J lost 12 bases; unmatched junction nucleotides: 11. CDR3 nucleotides: TGTGCCAGCAGCCCACAACCGGGACAGCCCCAGTATTTT. Translating gives CASSPQPGQPQYF.

The chain has TRBV29-1 and TRBJ1-5; D perhaps matches TRBD1 (6 bases). The V end lost 5 bases, the J end lost 5 bases, and 13 bases lay between the germline ends. CDR3 length: 13 residues. Germline V CDR1 and CDR2: SQVTM, ANQGSEA. The CDR3 nucleotides read TGCAGCGTTCGAGGGGGGGCTGATCAGCCCCAGCATTTT. Amino acids: CSVRGGADQPQHF.

This clone was counted only a few times. V usage is TRBV5-4 and J usage is TRBJ2-1; the D is unclear. The V end lost 0 bases, the J end lost 7 bases, and 8 bases lay between the germline ends. From germline, CDR1 is SGHNT and CDR2 YYREEE (reference sequence). CDR3 length: 13 amino acids. In DNA form, the CDR3 reads TGTGCCAGCAGCTTGGTAAGCCGGAATGAGCAGTTCTTC. This gives the protein CASSLVSRNEQFF.

Comments on this clone: The sample holds other DNA sequences that translate to the same CDR3. The J gene is TRBJ2-5, the V gene TRBV30, with D maybe TRBD1 (7 bases). CDR1 is GTSNPN, CDR2 SVGIG, per germline (reference sequence). Trimming removed 0 bases at V and 5 bases at J, with 22 bases between. This CDR3 has 17 residues. The CDR3 bases are TGTGCCTGGAGTGTACGGGTGGGGGCAGGGGGGCGGGAGACCCAGTACTTC. Protein product: CAWSVRVGAGGRETQYF.

This clone turned up a few times. This rearrangement joins TRBV21-1 to TRBJ2-7. TRBV21-1 is shown as a pseudogene. This CDR3 comprises 21 residues. For the CDR3, the DNA is TGTGCCAGCAGCAAAAAAACGGGGTCCCCGGCGGCCGGGACCGAAGCCTACGAGCAGTACTTC. This codes for CASSKKTGSPAAGTEAYEQYF.

The chain is built from TRBV25-1 and TRBJ1-2; 8 bases map to TRBD1. With V trimmed by 2 bases and J by 6 bases, 8 bases remained unmatched. The CDR3 runs 15 residues. In germline, CDR1 is MGHDK, CDR2 SYGVNS. The CDR3 loop is CASSEPGRTGNGYTF. The CDR3 coding sequence is TGTGCCAGCAGTGAACCAGGGAGGACAGGGAATGGCTACACCTTC.

The chain combines TRBV5-1 with TRBJ2-1; D gene unclear. The CDR3 is 11 amino acids. CDR1 is SGHRS, CDR2 YFSETQ, per germline. The V and J ends lost 0 bases and 9 bases respectively, with 4 bases between them. The CDR3 loop is CASSLDVEQFF. As DNA, the CDR3 is TGCGCCAGCAGCTTGGACGTTGAGCAGTTCTTC.

Written as DNA, the CDR3 is TGCGCCAGCAGCTTGGACAGTAATGAAAAACTGTTTTTT. This translates into CASSLDSNEKLFF. The J gene is TRBJ1-4, the V gene TRBV5-1; D not resolved. CDR3 length: 13 amino acids. The V end was cut by 0 bases, the J end by 4 bases, with 4 bases between. The V gene's germline CDR1 is SGHRS and CDR2 YFSETQ.

The V gene is TRBV11-1, the J gene TRBJ2-6, with 8 bases that match TRBD1. From germline, CDR1 is SGHAT and CDR2 FQDESV (reference sequence). This CDR3 is built from 18 residues. Trimming cost V 1 base and J 0 bases; bases outside gene matches: 5. DNA for the CDR3: TGTGCCAGCAGCTTAGGGACAGGGCTCGGCTCTGGGGCCAACGTCCTGACTTTC. It specifies CASSLGTGLGSGANVLTF.

The chain joins TRBV5-1 to TRBJ1-2, with D hard to call. Trimming removed 2 bases at V and 4 bases at J, with 12 bases between. CDR1 SGHRS and CDR2 YFSETQ come from the germline V gene. CDR3 length: 14 residues. CDR3 loop: CASSLRRTGYGYTF. CDR3 DNA sequence: TGCGCCAGCAGCTTAAGACGGACGGGCTATGGCTACACCTTC. Full variable domain (missing parts from reference TRBV5-1 and TRBJ1-2): KAGVTQTPRYLIKTRGQQVTLSCSPISGHRSVSWYQQTPGQGLQFLFEYFSETQRNKGNFPGRFSGRQFSNSRSEMNVSTLELGDSALYLCASSLRRTGYGYTFGSGTRLTVV.

V is TRBV29-1 and J is TRBJ1-2; a possible D gene is TRBD1 (5 bases). Germline CDR1 reads SQVTM; CDR2 reads ANQGSEA. This CDR3 comprises 14 residues. The V end lost 0 bases, the J end lost 4 bases, and 12 bases lay between the germline ends. The CDR3 protein is CSVEDQQALYGYTF. The CDR3 DNA sequence: TGCAGCGTTGAAGATCAACAGGCCCTCTATGGCTACACCTTC.

This sequence joins TRBV9 and TRBJ2-3; no definite D call. Germline V gene sequence: CDR1 SGDLS, CDR2 YYNGEE. CDR3 length: 13 residues. V was clipped by 3 bases and J by 6 bases, with 11 bases between them. The CDR3 nucleotides are TGTGCCAGCAGCGCTATCTCTGGGGATACGCAGTATTTT. It yields the protein CASSAISGDTQYF.

V gene TRBV7-9 combines with J gene TRBJ2-7; a weak D match, TRBD1 (6 bases). V was cut by 1 base and J by 3 bases, with 10 bases left in between. The CDR3 has 14 amino acids. Germline V CDR1 and CDR2: SEHNR, FQNEAQ (reference sequence). The chain's CDR3 is CASSLDREIYEQYF. CDR3 in DNA: TGTGCCAGCAGCTTAGACAGGGAGATCTACGAGCAGTACTTC.

The chain couples TRBV11-3 to TRBJ2-2; possibly TRBD2 for D (5 bases). Germline CDR1 reads SGHNT; CDR2 reads YENEEA. V was pared by 5 bases and J by 8 bases, with 9 bases between. The CDR3 covers 12 residues. The CDR3: CASSPGEGELFF. The CDR3 DNA reads as TGTGCCAGCAGCCCCGGGGAGGGGGAGCTGTTTTTT. Full variable domain (remainder filled in from reference TRBV11-3 and TRBJ2-2): EAGVVQSPRYKIIEKKQPVAFWCNPISGHNTLYWYLQNLGQGPELLIRYENEEAVDDSQLPKDRFSAERLKGVDSTLKIQPAELGDSAVYLCASSPGEGELFFGEGSRLTVL.

This clone appeared a single time. The rearrangement uses TRBV5-1 and TRBJ1-2; perhaps TRBD1 as D (5 bases). V lost 5 bases and J lost 3, with 11 bases in between. The CDR3 spans 13 residues. Germline CDR1 reads SGHRS; CDR2 reads YFSETQ. The CDR3 coding sequence is TGCGCCAGCAGGCCCGGGGCCCACTATGGCTACACCTTC. The encoded protein is CASRPGAHYGYTF.

V usage is TRBV2 and J usage is TRBJ1-5; tentative D call: TRBD1 (5 bases). Germline V gene data show CDR1 as SNHLY and CDR2 as FYNNEI. Between the trimmed V and J ends, which lost 2 bases and 2 bases, there was a span of 10 bases. This CDR3 comprises 15 residues. Here the CDR3 reads CASSESGQRNQPQHF. DNA of the CDR3: TGTGCCAGCAGTGAATCAGGGCAACGCAATCAGCCCCAGCATTTT.

This chain links TRBV5-1 with TRBJ2-3; D is possibly TRBD2 (5 bases). V lost 5 bases and J 0 bases, leaving 16 bases between the germline ends. CDR3 length equals 16 residues. In germline, CDR1 is SGHRS, CDR2 YFSETQ. For the CDR3, the DNA is TGCGCCAGCAGTTACGGGGATCTTACTAGCACAGATACGCAGTATTTT. This sequence encodes CASSYGDLTSTDTQYF. The full variable domain, rest sourced from reference TRBV5-1 and TRBJ2-3, is KAGVTQTPRYLIKTRGQQVTLSCSPISGHRSVSWYQQTPGQGLQFLFEYFSETQRNKGNFPGRFSGRQFSNSRSEMNVSTLELGDSALYLCASSYGDLTSTDTQYFGPGTRLTVL.

The V and J genes are TRBV6-1 and TRBJ1-5, with D perhaps matching TRBD1 (5 bases). The CDR3 is 20 residues long. Germline V gives CDR1 MNHNS, CDR2 SASEGT. The V gene lost 1 base and the J gene lost 0 bases, with 22 bases spanning the gap. The CDR3: CASSEGGERDFLYSNQPQHF. The CDR3 DNA sequence: TGTGCCAGCAGTGAAGGGGGGGAGAGAGACTTTCTTTATAGCAATCAGCCCCAGCATTTT.

The genes are TRBV5-1 and TRBJ1-5; no definite D call. This CDR3 comprises 14 residues. The germline V and J ends were trimmed by 4 bases and 0 bases, with 8 bases remaining between them. Germline V gene lookup returns CDR1 SGHRS and CDR2 YFSETQ. CDR3 in DNA: TGCGCCAGCAGCCCGATCGATAGCAATCAGCCCCAGCATTTT. It specifies CASSPIDSNQPQHF.

The chain has TRBV2 and TRBJ2-1; TRBD2 might be the D (7 bases). Trimming pared 5 bases from V and 6 bases from J, leaving 17 bases between. Germline CDR1 SNHLY, CDR2 FYNNEI. The CDR3 totals 15 residues. This chain's CDR3 is CASSLSAGAFNEQFF. CDR3 DNA sequence: TGTGCCAGCAGTCTGTCGGCGGGGGCCTTCAATGAGCAGTTCTTC.

V gene TRBV25-1 combines with J gene TRBJ1-3; D remains ambiguous. The length of the CDR3 is 13 residues. Germline CDR1 is MGHDK and CDR2 is SYGVNS. Trimming pared 3 bases from V and 4 bases from J, leaving 7 bases between. This CDR3 is CASSDSGGNTIYF. The CDR3 bases are TGTGCCAGCAGTGACTCCGGGGGAAACACCATATATTTT.